This T cell receptor beta chain was identified during a study of OX40 agonist ivuxolimab in advanced cancers. About the study: Patients were dosed intravenously with ivuxolimab at 0.01 to 10 mg/kg every 2 weeks. Each dose-escalation patient presented with hepatocellular carcinoma, melanoma, renal cell or head and neck cancer. Partial responses were achieved by three patients: one hepatocellular carcinoma, two cutaneous melanoma. Findings of the study overall: Partial responders treated at 0.1-3.0 mg/kg exhibited clonal expansion among the lowest measured.

Using immunoSEQ multiplex PCR, the repertoire was profiled, and TCRdb retains in-frame clones only, with some absent. The sample lists over 45,000 clones, nearly 80% occurring once. Remarks on this clone: The antigen is not known.

Trimming took off 1 base at V and 7 bases at J, with 10 bases between the two ends. Germline V CDR1 and CDR2: SGHTA, FQGNSA. CDR3 size: 14 residues. V is TRBV7-2 and J is TRBJ1-4; TRBD1 is a possible D gene (6 bases). This clonotype originated in an adult with an advanced solid tumor such as melanoma, head and neck, liver or kidney cancer. The sample in question was CD4+ or CD8+ T cells sorted from blood, obtained in a trial of the OX40 agonist ivuxolimab. The CDR3 nucleotides are TGTGCCAGCAGCTTAGGCAGGGGTGGTGAAAAACTGTTTTTT. The encoded protein is CASSLGRGGEKLFF.